This TCR beta chain was captured in a study of T cell changes during pregnancy in multiple sclerosis. The table came from immunoSEQ multiplex PCR; TCRdb's copy has only in-frame clones and leaves some out. The sample has tens of thousands of clones; around 90% are singletons. The CDR3 covers 12 residues. Germline V CDR1 and CDR2: SGHAT, FQNNGV. V dropped 3 bases and J dropped 8 bases, with 10 bases sitting between them. The sequencing used peripheral blood, collected after pregnancy. The sequence came from a female donor with multiple sclerosis, enrolled in a pregnancy study. The rearrangement uses TRBV11-2 and TRBJ1-1; perhaps TRBD1 as D (6 bases). CDR3 DNA: TGTGCCAGCAGCTTTCCCGGGACAGAAGCTTTCTTT. This gives the protein CASSFPGTEAFF.